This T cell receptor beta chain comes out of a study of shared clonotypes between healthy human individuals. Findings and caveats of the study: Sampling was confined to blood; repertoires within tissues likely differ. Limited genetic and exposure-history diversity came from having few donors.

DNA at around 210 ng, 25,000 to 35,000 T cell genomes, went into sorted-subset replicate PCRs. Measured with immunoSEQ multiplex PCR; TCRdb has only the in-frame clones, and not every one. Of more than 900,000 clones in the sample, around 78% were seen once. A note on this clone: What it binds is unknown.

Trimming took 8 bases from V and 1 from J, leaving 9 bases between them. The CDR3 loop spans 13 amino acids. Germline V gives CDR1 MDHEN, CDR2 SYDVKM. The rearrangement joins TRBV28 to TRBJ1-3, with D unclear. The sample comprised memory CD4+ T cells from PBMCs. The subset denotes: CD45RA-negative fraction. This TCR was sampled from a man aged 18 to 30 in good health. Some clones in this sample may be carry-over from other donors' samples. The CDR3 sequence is CASFLGSGNTIYF. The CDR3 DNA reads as TGTGCCAGCTTCTTAGGGTCTGGAAACACCATATATTTT.